This T cell receptor (beta chain) was recovered during a study of identical twins. Study-wide results and caveats: Monozygotic twins shared more out-of-frame TCR alpha than recombination models predicted.

TCRdb re-derived calls from the 5' RACE reads in MiXCR, one entry per CDR3 protein. The table lists under 450,000 distinct CDR3 sequences, around 18% of them singletons. The V end lost 7 bases, the J end lost 0 bases, and 12 bases lay between the germline ends. Germline CDR1 reads MNHEY; CDR2 reads SVGEGT. The CDR3 has 14 residues. This clonotype has more than one count but fewer than ten. What it binds is not known. The specimen sequenced was naive T cells sorted from blood. The V call is TRBV6-2 or TRBV6-3, the J call TRBJ1-1, with D possibly matching TRBD1 (5 bases). This clonotype originated in a man over 45 in good health. CDR3 DNA sequence: TGTGCCAGCATCCTCGACAGTATGAACACTGAAGCTTTCTTT. This codes for CASILDSMNTEAFF.